This T cell receptor (beta chain) comes out of a study of T cells in Graves' hyperthyroidism and ophthalmopathy. Overall study findings and caveats: In validation, the model predicted ophthalmopathy. These predictions came a median about 6 months before onset.

With regard to this clonotype: Its target is not known.

RNA transcripts served as the template for amplifying TCR beta CDR3 regions. A set of HTBI primers served as the primers for a first-round RT-PCR of the TCR CDR3. MiXCR was run by TCRdb on the multiplex PCR reads, yielding one entry per CDR3 protein. The data contain under 350,000 distinct CDR3 sequences, approximately 14% of them singletons. The ends were cut back, 4 bases at V and 8 bases at J, with 22 bases in the middle. The CDR3 loop spans 16 amino acids. CDR1 SGHRS and CDR2 YFSETQ come from the germline V gene. Patients affected by ophthalmopathy presented a Clinical Activity Score of at least 3, a NOSPECS grade of at least 4, and disease duration below 3 months.

The specimen sequenced was blood. This TCR was recovered from a woman in her thirties or forties with Graves' ophthalmopathy. This chain connects TRBV5-1 to TRBJ1-3, with D hard to call. The CDR3: CASSPRLRTPGDTIYF. The DNA for the CDR3 is TGCGCCAGCAGCCCCCGTCTTCGGACTCCTGGGGACACCATATATTTT.